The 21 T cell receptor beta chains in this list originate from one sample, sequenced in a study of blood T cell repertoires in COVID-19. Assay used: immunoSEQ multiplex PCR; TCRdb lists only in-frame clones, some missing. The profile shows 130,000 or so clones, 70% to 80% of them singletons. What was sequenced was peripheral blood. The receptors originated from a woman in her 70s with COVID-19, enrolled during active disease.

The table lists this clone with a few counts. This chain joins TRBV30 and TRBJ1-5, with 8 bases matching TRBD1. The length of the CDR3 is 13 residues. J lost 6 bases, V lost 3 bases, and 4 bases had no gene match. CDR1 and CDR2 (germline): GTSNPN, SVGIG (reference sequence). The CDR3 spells CAWRAGGGQPQHF. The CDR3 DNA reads TGTGCCTGGAGAGCAGGGGGCGGTCAGCCCCAGCATTTT.

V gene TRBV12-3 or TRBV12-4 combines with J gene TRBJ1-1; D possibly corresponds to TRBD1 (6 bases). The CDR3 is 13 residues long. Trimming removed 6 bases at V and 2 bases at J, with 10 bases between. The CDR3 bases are TGTGCCAGCAGGCGACAGGACAACACTGAAGCTTTCTTT. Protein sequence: CASRRQDNTEAFF.

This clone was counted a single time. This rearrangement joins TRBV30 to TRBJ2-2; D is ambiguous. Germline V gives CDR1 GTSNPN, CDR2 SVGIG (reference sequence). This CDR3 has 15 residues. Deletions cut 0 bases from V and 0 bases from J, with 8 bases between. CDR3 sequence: CAWSVPGPNTGELFF. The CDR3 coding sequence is TGTGCCTGGAGTGTACCAGGTCCGAACACCGGGGAGCTGTTTTTT.

The CDR3 DNA reads TGTGCCAGCAGCCCCGGGACTAGAGACACCGGGGAGCTGTTTTTT. This translates into CASSPGTRDTGELFF. The chain combines TRBV11-2 with TRBJ2-2, with TRBD2 matching 8 bases. The germline V gene encodes CDR1 SGHAT and CDR2 FQNNGV. Trimming at V came to 5 bases and at J to 3 bases, leaving 5 bases not matched to a gene. This CDR3 has 15 amino acids.

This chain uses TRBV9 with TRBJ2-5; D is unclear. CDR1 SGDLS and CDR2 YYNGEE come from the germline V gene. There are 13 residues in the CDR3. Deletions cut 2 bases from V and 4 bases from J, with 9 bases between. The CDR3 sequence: CASSVGQRETQYF. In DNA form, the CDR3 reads TGTGCCAGCAGCGTGGGCCAAAGAGAGACCCAGTACTTC.

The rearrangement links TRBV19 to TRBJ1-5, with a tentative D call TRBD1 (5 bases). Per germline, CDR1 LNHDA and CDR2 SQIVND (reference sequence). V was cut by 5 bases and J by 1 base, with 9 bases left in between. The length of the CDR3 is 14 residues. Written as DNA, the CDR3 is TGTGCCAGTAGTTTAGGGGCGAGCAATCAGCCCCAGCATTTT. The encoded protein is CASSLGASNQPQHF.

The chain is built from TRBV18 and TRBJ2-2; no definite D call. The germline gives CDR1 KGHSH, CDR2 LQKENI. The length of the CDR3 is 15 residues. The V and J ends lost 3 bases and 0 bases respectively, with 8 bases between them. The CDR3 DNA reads TGTGCCAGCTCACCGGCGGTCGCGAACACCGGGGAGCTGTTTTTT. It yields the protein CASSPAVANTGELFF.

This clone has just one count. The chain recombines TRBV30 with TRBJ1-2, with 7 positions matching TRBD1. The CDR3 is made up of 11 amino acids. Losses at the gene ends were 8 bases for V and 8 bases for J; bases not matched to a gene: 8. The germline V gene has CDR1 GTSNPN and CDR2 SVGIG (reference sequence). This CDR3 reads CAVPTGWGYTF. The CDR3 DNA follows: TGTGCCGTCCCGACAGGGTGGGGCTACACCTTC.

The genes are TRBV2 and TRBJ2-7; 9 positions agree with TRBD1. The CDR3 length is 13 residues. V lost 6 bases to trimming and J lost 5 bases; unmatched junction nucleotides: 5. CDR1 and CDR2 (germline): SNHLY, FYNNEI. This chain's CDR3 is CASRGTGTNEQYF. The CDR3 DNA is TGTGCCAGCAGAGGGACAGGGACCAACGAGCAGTACTTC.

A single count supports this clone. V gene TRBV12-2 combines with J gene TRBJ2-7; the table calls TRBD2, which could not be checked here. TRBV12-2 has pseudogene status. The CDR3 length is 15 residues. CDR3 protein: CASRRVRAADYEQYF. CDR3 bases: TGTGCAAGTCGCCGTGTCCGTGCGGCAGACTACGAGCAGTACTTC.

The DNA for the CDR3 is TGTGCCAGCATCCTAACCGGACACCTGAACACTGAAGCTTTCTTT. This sequence encodes CASILTGHLNTEAFF. The chain is built from TRBV28 and TRBJ1-1, with a possible D match to TRBD1 (5 bases). The V and J ends lost 7 bases and 0 bases respectively, with 15 bases between them. The CDR3 is made up of 15 amino acids. Germline V gene lookup returns CDR1 MDHEN and CDR2 SYDVKM.

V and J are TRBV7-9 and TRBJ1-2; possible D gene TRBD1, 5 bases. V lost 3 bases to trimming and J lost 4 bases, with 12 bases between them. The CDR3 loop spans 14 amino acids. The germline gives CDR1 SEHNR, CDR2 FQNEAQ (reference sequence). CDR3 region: CASSFVEGTYGYTF. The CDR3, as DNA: TGTGCCAGCAGCTTCGTGGAGGGGACCTATGGCTACACCTTC.

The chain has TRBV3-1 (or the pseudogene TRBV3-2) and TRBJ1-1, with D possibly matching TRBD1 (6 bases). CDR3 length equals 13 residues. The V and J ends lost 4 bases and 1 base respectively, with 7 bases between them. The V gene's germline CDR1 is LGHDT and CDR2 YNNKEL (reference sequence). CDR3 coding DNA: TGTGCCAGCAGCCTAGGGGGGAACACTGAAGCTTTCTTT. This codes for CASSLGGNTEAFF.

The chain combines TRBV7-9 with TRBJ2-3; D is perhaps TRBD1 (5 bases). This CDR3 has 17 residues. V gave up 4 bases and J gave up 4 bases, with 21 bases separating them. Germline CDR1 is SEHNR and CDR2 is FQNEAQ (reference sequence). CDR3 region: CASSSTAQGVGPDTQYF. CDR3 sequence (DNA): TGTGCCAGCAGCTCAACCGCGCAGGGTGTGGGGCCAGATACGCAGTATTTT.

The DNA for the CDR3 is TGCGCCAGCAGCTTGGACCCGGACAGGACCTACGAGCAGTACTTC. Protein product: CASSLDPDRTYEQYF. This sequence joins TRBV5-1 and TRBJ2-7, with 7 nucleotides matching TRBD1. There are 15 residues in the CDR3. J gave up 2 bases and V 0 bases, and 5 bases lay outside the gene matches. Per the germline V gene, CDR1 is SGHRS and CDR2 is YFSETQ.

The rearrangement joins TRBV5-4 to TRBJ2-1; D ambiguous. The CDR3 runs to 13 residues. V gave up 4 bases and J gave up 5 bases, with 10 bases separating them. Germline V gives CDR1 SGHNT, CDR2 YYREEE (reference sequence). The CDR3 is CASSPPQDNEQFF. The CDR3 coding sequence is TGTGCCAGCAGCCCCCCGCAGGACAATGAGCAGTTCTTC.

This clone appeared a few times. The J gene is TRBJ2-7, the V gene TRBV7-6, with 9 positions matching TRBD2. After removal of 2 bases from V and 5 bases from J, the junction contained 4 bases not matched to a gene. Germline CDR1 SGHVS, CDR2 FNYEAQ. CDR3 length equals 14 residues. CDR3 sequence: CASSLRLAGNEQYF. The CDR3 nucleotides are TGTGCCAGCAGCTTACGGCTAGCGGGGAACGAGCAGTACTTC. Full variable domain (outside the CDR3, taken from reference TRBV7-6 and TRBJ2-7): GAGVSQSPRYKVTKRGQDVALRCDPISGHVSLYWYRQALGQGPEFLTYFNYEAQQDKSGLPNDRFSAERPEGSISTLTIQRTEQRDSAMYRCASSLRLAGNEQYFGPGTRLTVT.

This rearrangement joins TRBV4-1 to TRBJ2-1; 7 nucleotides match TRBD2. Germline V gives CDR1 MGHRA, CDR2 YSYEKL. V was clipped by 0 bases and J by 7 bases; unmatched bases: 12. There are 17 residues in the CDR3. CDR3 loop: CASSQERLGLVANEQFF. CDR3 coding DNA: TGCGCCAGCAGCCAAGAGAGGCTCGGACTAGTCGCAAATGAGCAGTTCTTC.

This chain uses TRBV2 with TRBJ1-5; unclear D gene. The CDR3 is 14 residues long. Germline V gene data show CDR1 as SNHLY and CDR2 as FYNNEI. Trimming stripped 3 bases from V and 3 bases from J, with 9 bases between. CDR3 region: CASSEGAPNQPQHF. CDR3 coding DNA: TGTGCCAGCAGTGAGGGCGCCCCCAATCAGCCCCAGCATTTT.

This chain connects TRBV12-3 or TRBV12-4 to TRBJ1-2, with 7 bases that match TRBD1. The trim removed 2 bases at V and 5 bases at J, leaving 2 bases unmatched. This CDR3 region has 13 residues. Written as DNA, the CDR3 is TGTGCCAGCAGTTTACAGGGGGAATATGGCTACACCTTC. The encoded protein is CASSLQGEYGYTF.

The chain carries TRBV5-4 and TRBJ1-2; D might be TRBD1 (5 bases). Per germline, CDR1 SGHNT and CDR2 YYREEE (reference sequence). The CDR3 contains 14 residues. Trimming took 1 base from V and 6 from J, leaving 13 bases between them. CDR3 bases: TGTGCCAGCAGCTTGAAAGGGTGGGGGGATGGCTACACCTTC. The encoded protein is CASSLKGWGDGYTF.